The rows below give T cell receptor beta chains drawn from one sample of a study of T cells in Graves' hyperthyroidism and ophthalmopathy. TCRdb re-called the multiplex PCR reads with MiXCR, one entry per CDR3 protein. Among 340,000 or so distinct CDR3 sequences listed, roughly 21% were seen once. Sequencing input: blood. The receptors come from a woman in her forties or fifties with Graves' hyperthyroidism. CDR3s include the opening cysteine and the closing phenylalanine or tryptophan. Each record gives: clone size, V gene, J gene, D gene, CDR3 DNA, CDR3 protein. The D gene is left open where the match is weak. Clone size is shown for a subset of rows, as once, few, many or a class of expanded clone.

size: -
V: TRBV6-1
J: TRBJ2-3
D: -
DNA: TGTGCCAGCAGTCCCCCGTGGGGGGACGCAGATACGCAGTATTTT
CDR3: CASSPPWGDADTQYF

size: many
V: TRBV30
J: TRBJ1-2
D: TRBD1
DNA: TGTGCCTGGAGTGTTAACAGGGGGCAAGGTGGCTACACCTTC
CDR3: CAWSVNRGQGGYTF

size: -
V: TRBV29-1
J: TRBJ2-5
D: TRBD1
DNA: TGCAGCGTTGAAGCCGACAGGGGACAGAAGACCCAGTACTTC
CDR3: CSVEADRGQKTQYF

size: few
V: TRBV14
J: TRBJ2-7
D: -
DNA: TGTGCCAGCAGCCAAGATGATCTTGGCTACGAGCAGTACTTC
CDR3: CASSQDDLGYEQYF

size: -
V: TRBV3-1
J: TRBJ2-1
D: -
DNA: TGTGCCAGCAGCCAAGGGGGGGCCTCCTGCAATGAGCAGTTCTTC
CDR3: CASSQGGASCNEQFF

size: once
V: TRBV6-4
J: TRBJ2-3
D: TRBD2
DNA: TGTGCCAGCAAGAGACTAGCGGGAGGTGCAGATACGCAGTATTTT
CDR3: CASKRLAGGADTQYF

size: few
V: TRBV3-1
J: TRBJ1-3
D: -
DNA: TGTGCCAGCAGCCGGGACACTGGAAACACCATATATTTT
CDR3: CASSRDTGNTIYF

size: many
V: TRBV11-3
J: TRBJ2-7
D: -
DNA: TGTGCCAGCAGCTGGAATTTGAGGGGCTCCCACGAGCAGTACTTC
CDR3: CASSWNLRGSHEQYF

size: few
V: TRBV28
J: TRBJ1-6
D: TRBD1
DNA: TGTGCCAGCAGTACTACAGGGGAGAGGTATAATTCACCCCTCCACTTT
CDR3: CASSTTGERYNSPLHF

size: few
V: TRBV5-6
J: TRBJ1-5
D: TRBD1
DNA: TGTGCCAGCAGCTTGCGCCTTCCGCGACAGGGGAATCAGCCCCAGCATTTT
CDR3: CASSLRLPRQGNQPQHF

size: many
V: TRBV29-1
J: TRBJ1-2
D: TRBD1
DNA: TGCAGCGTCCTGACAGGGGTTGACTCAAATGGCTACACCTTC
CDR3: CSVLTGVDSNGYTF

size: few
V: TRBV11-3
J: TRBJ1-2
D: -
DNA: TGTGCCAGCAGCCCTGGGACCTTCGTCCCAAACTATGGCTACACCTTC
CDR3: CASSPGTFVPNYGYTF

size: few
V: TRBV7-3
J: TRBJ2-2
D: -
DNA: TGTGCCAGCAGCGAGGGGGTTGGGAGCACCGGGGAGCTGTTTTTT
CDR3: CASSEGVGSTGELFF

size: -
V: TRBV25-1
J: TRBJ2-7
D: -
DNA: TGTGCCAGCAGTGAGGTCGGAGCGAGACGGGAGCAGTACTTC
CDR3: CASSEVGARREQYF

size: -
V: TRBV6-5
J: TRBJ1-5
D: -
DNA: TGTGCCAGCAGTTACCTTTCAGGAAACTCGCCCCAGCATTTT
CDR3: CASSYLSGNSPQHF

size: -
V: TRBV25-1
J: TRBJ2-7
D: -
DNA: TGTGCCAGCAGGGGTGACTACGAGCAGTACTTC
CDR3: CASRGDYEQYF

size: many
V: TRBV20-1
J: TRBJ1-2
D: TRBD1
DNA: TGCAGTGCTAGAGATCCCAACAGGGGTTATGGCTACACCTTC
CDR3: CSARDPNRGYGYTF

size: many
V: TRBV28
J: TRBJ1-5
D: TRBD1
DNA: TGTGCCAGCAGCCATCCCGGGACAGCGAATCAGCCCCAGCATTTT
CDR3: CASSHPGTANQPQHF

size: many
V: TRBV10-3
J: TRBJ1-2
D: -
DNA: TGTGCCACCTCAGGGAACGGGCGCTACACCTTC
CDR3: CATSGNGRYTF

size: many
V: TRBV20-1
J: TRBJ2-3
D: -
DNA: TGCAGACCAGTCTTAGACCCAGATACGCAGTATTTT
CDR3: CRPVLDPDTQYF

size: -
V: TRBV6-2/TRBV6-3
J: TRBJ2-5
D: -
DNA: TGTGCCAGCAGCCCTTTCCCCGGCGGGGAGACCCAGTACTTC
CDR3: CASSPFPGGETQYF

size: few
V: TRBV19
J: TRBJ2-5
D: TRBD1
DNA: TGTGCCAGTAGTATCTGGGGGACAGGCCAAGAGACCCAGTACTTC
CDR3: CASSIWGTGQETQYF

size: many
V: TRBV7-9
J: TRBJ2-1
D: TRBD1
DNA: TGTGCCAGCAGCTCCTTGGACAGGGGATTGGATGAGCAGTTCTTC
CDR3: CASSSLDRGLDEQFF

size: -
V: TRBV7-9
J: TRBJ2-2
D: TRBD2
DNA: TGTGCCAGCAGCTCTGCTAGCGGGAGGAACACCGGGGAGCTGTTTTTT
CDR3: CASSSASGRNTGELFF

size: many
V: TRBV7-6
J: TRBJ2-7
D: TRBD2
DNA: TGTGCCAGCACCCTCCTAGCGGGAGTGTTACACGAGCAGTACTTC
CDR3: CASTLLAGVLHEQYF

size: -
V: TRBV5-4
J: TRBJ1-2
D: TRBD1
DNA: TGTGCCAGCAGCTTACAGGGGGCGCAGGGCTATGGCTACACCTTC
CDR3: CASSLQGAQGYGYTF

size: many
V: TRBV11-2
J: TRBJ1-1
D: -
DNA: TGTGCCAGCAGCCGACAGGAGTACACTGAAGCTTTCTTT
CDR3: CASSRQEYTEAFF

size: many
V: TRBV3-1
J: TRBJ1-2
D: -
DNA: TGTGCCAGCAGCCAAGAGGAGTTCTATGGCTACACCTTC
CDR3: CASSQEEFYGYTF

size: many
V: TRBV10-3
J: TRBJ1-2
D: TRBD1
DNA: TGTGCCATCAGTGGGACAGGGGGCGGCTACACCTTC
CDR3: CAISGTGGGYTF